Presented here are 27 T cell receptor beta chains from one specimen sequenced in a study of cytomegalovirus exposure and HLA in healthy donors. In the PCR, 60 Vbeta and 13 Jbeta primers were used. Repertoires were generated with immunoSEQ multiplex PCR, while TCRdb's copy carries only in-frame clones and drops some. The table has about 88,000 clones, 65% to 80% seen once. Sequencing used PBMCs. These receptor sequences come from a woman younger than 30 in good health and CMV-seropositive.

The chain uses TRBV28 and TRBJ2-7; the D is unclear. V lost 5 bases to trimming and J lost 6 bases, with 17 bases between them. This CDR3 spans 14 amino acids. Germline lookup yields CDR1 MDHEN and CDR2 SYDVKM. The CDR3 DNA reads TGTGCCAGCAGTAGGTCTGCCTTGAGAGGCGAGCAGTACTTC. The encoded protein is CASSRSALRGEQYF.

For this clone: One end of the junction fails to match germline, which may point to a read error. The chain carries TRBV6-4 and TRBJ2-2; 9 bases align to TRBD2. CDR1 is MRHNA and CDR2 is SNTAGT in the germline V gene. This CDR3 is 15 amino acids long. CDR3 amino acids: CTSSDSSGDTGELFF. In DNA, the CDR3 is TGTACCAGCAGTGACTCTAGCGGGGACACCGGGGAGCTGTTTTTT.

This clone was seen a few times. The chain recombines TRBV5-1 with TRBJ2-2; D is possibly TRBD2 (5 bases). The V gene's germline CDR1 is SGHRS and CDR2 YFSETQ. The length of the CDR3 is 16 residues. V lost 1 base to trimming and J lost 2 bases, with 12 bases between them. The chain's CDR3 is CASSLNGGVNTGELFF. The CDR3 nucleotides read TGCGCCAGCAGCTTGAACGGAGGAGTTAACACCGGGGAGCTGTTTTTT.

Of note for this clone: One junction end disagrees with the germline gene, perhaps due to a read error. The chain links TRBV5-6 to TRBJ1-1; D uncertain. There are 13 residues in the CDR3. CDR1 is SGHDT and CDR2 is YYEEEE in the germline V gene. CDR3 bases: TGTGCCAACAGCTTAACAACGACTTCTGAAGCTTTCTTT. It specifies CANSLTTTSEAFF.

Within the sample, this clone is medium-sized (0.01 to 0.1%). CDR3 DNA sequence: TGTGCCAGCAGCTCACTAGCGGGGGGGCGAACCGGGGAGCTGTTTTTT. Translation gives CASSSLAGGRTGELFF. This sequence joins TRBV7-9 and TRBJ2-2; 13 bases match TRBD2. The CDR3 totals 16 residues. Trimming took 4 bases from V and 5 from J; bases not matched to a gene: 4. CDR1 and CDR2 (germline): SEHNR, FQNEAQ (reference sequence).

This clone came up once. This chain links TRBV4-1 with TRBJ2-1; 12 nucleotides align to TRBD2. This CDR3 is built from 17 residues. Unmatched junction bases numbered 7, after V lost 0 bases and J lost 7 bases. Germline-derived CDR1 and CDR2 are MGHRA and YSYEKL. The CDR3 nucleotides read TGCGCCAGCAGCCAAGACCTAGCGGGAGGGAATAGGAATGAGCAGTTCTTC. It yields the protein CASSQDLAGGNRNEQFF.

This clone was seen a single time. The rearrangement joins TRBV27 to TRBJ2-2; TRBD1 is a possible D gene (5 bases). The CDR3 runs to 17 residues. Germline V lookup: CDR1 MNHEY, CDR2 SMNVEV (reference sequence). V lost 3 bases and J lost 3, with 17 bases in between. The CDR3 loop reads CASSFQGRLMDTGELFF. Here the CDR3 DNA reads TGTGCCAGCAGTTTTCAGGGTCGGTTGATGGACACCGGGGAGCTGTTTTTT.

This sequence joins TRBV19 and TRBJ2-7; 10 positions agree with TRBD1. V dropped 5 bases and J dropped 0; count of bases not matched to a gene: 7. The germline CDR1 and CDR2 sequences are LNHDA and SQIVND (reference sequence). This CDR3 spans 16 amino acids. CDR3 sequence: CASSVSGTGASYEQYF. Here the CDR3 DNA reads TGTGCCAGTAGTGTATCCGGGACAGGGGCCTCCTACGAGCAGTACTTC.

This chain joins TRBV27 and TRBJ2-1, with 9 bases matching TRBD2. V lost 1 base to trimming and J lost 3 bases; unmatched junction nucleotides: 7. CDR1 and CDR2 from the germline V gene are MNHEY and SMNVEV (reference sequence). The CDR3 has 17 residues. Written as DNA, the CDR3 is TGTGCCAGCAGTTTATATTCCAGCGGGAGGCACTACAATGAGCAGTTCTTC. Protein: CASSLYSSGRHYNEQFF.

The CDR3 loop reads CASKGGRGNNEQFF. CDR3 nucleotides: TGCGCCAGCAAGGGTGGGCGGGGCAACAATGAGCAGTTCTTC. V is TRBV5-1 and J is TRBJ2-1; D is perhaps TRBD2 (6 bases). Germline V lookup: CDR1 SGHRS, CDR2 YFSETQ. This CDR3 region has 14 residues. Trimming took off 6 bases at V and 5 bases at J, with 15 bases between the two ends.

The chain joins TRBV9 to TRBJ2-1; 8 nucleotides agree with TRBD2. Per germline, CDR1 SGDLS and CDR2 YYNGEE. Losses at the gene ends were 4 bases for V and 7 bases for J; bases not matched to a gene: 13. CDR3 length: 16 amino acids. The DNA for the CDR3 is TGTGCCAGCAGCCAAGCGGGGCTAGCGGGCCTAAATGAGCAGTTCTTC. Translation gives CASSQAGLAGLNEQFF.

The V and J genes are TRBV6-5 and TRBJ1-1; TRBD1 is a possible D gene (5 bases). V lost 6 bases and J 1 base, leaving 12 bases between the germline ends. Germline values: CDR1 MNHEY, CDR2 SVGAGI. This CDR3 comprises 14 residues. The CDR3 loop is CASRAGPKNTEAFF. The CDR3 DNA is TGTGCCAGCAGAGCGGGACCGAAGAACACTGAAGCTTTCTTT.

This clone has a single count. The chain joins TRBV6-5 to TRBJ1-1, with TRBD1 identical over 7 bases. V shed 6 bases and J 10 bases; nucleotides not matched to a gene: 8. CDR3 length: 12 amino acids. CDR1 is MNHEY and CDR2 is SVGAGI in the germline V gene. This chain's CDR3 is CASSMRGRGAFF. CDR3 DNA: TGTGCCAGCAGCATGAGGGGGCGCGGAGCTTTCTTT.

This clone turned up a few times. CDR3 coding DNA: TGTGCCAGTGAGAGGGGGCTGGGCGGGGAGCTGTTTTTT. It codes for CASERGLGGELFF. V gene TRBV19 combines with J gene TRBJ2-2, with TRBD1 matching over 7 bases. CDR1 and CDR2 from the germline V gene are LNHDA and SQIVND (reference sequence). CDR3 size: 13 residues. The V segment lost 8 bases and the J segment 7 bases; nucleotides outside the gene matches: 7.

The chain joins TRBV13 to TRBJ1-1, with D unresolved. The CDR3 length is 12 residues. Germline V CDR1 and CDR2: PRHDT, FYEKMQ (reference sequence). The germline V and J ends were trimmed by 6 bases and 11 bases, with 16 bases remaining between them. CDR3 in DNA: TGTGCCAGCAGGCGGGAGGCTCGTAAGGCTTTCTTT. Amino acid sequence: CASRREARKAFF.

The rearrangement links TRBV5-6 to TRBJ1-5; D call uncertain. Trimming shortened V by 4 bases and J by 5 bases, and 10 bases separated the two germline ends. The CDR3 extends over 13 amino acids. The germline CDR1 and CDR2 sequences are SGHDT and YYEEEE. CDR3 DNA sequence: TGTGCCAGCAGCCTGGGCGGGGATCAGCCCCAGCATTTT. Its translation is CASSLGGDQPQHF.

V and J are TRBV11-3 and TRBJ2-1; tentatively, D is TRBD2 (5 bases). This CDR3 is built from 13 residues. V was clipped by 1 base and J by 6 bases, with 7 bases between them. CDR1 is SGHNT, CDR2 YENEEA, per germline. The CDR3 sequence is CASSLASTNEQFF. The CDR3 nucleotides read TGTGCCAGCAGCTTAGCTAGCACCAATGAGCAGTTCTTC.

The V call is TRBV14, the J call TRBJ2-1; D may be TRBD2 (7 bases). This CDR3 region has 16 residues. Between the trimmed V and J ends, which lost 7 bases and 2 bases, there was a span of 18 bases. Germline loops: CDR1 SGHDN, CDR2 FVKESK. Written as DNA, the CDR3 is TGTGCCAGCACCCCCACGAGGGGGGGCACCTACAATGAGCAGTTCTTC. It is translated as CASTPTRGGTYNEQFF.

This clone came up a few times. The V gene is TRBV7-2, the J gene TRBJ1-5; D is perhaps TRBD1 (5 bases). CDR1 and CDR2 from the germline V gene are SGHTA and FQGNSA. V shed 2 bases and J shed 7 bases, with 12 bases lying between them. The CDR3 is 14 amino acids. The CDR3 reads CASSLLGPSQPQHF. The CDR3 DNA sequence: TGTGCCAGCAGCTTATTGGGGCCCTCCCAGCCCCAGCATTTT.

The chain has TRBV7-8 and TRBJ2-7; D gene ambiguous. Trimming stripped 5 bases from V and 5 bases from J, with 7 bases between. This CDR3 region has 11 residues. Germline lookup yields CDR1 SGHVS and CDR2 FQNEAQ. The CDR3 DNA reads TGTGCCAGCAGCCCGGTAAACGAGCAGTACTTC. Translating gives CASSPVNEQYF.

This sequence joins TRBV27 and TRBJ1-1, with D perhaps TRBD1 (6 bases). The length of the CDR3 is 14 residues. Germline assignment: CDR1 MNHEY and CDR2 SMNVEV (reference sequence). V gave up 3 bases and J gave up 4 bases, with 12 bases separating them. CDR3 loop: CASSFRTESTEAFF. The CDR3, as DNA: TGTGCCAGCAGTTTCCGGACAGAGAGCACTGAAGCTTTCTTT.

The chain couples TRBV2 to TRBJ2-3; tentative D call: TRBD1 (5 bases). V was trimmed by 2 bases and J by 6 bases, leaving 12 bases between them. CDR3 length: 14 amino acids. Germline assignment: CDR1 SNHLY and CDR2 FYNNEI. The CDR3 spells CASSESRARDTQYF. CDR3 DNA: TGTGCCAGCAGTGAAAGCAGGGCTAGGGATACGCAGTATTTT.

V and J are TRBV28 and TRBJ1-3; no clear D gene. CDR3 size: 12 residues. V gave up 4 bases and J gave up 4 bases, with 5 bases separating them. Germline assignment: CDR1 MDHEN and CDR2 SYDVKM. The CDR3 protein is CASSSLGNTIYF. CDR3 in DNA: TGTGCCAGCAGTTCATTGGGAAACACCATATATTTT. The entire variable domain, with the rest obtained from reference TRBV28 and TRBJ1-3, is as follows: DVKVTQSSRYLVKRTGEKVFLECVQDMDHENMFWYRQDPGLGLRLIYFSYDVKMKEKGDIPEGYSVSREKKERFSLILESASTNQTSMYLCASSSLGNTIYFGEGSWLTVV.

The count of this clone is one. The chain links TRBV19 to TRBJ2-7; a weak D match, TRBD2 (5 bases). The CDR3 runs 17 residues. V lost 5 bases to trimming and J lost 1 base, with 21 bases between them. CDR1 is LNHDA and CDR2 is SQIVND in the germline V gene (reference sequence). This CDR3 reads CASSYGASAGTSYEQYF. The CDR3, as DNA: TGTGCCAGTAGTTATGGTGCTTCGGCGGGTACATCCTACGAGCAGTACTTC.

V and J are TRBV5-1 and TRBJ2-3; D is perhaps TRBD2 (6 bases). The CDR3 consists of 16 residues. V was cut by 4 bases and J by 2 bases, with 17 bases left in between. Germline V CDR1 and CDR2: SGHRS, YFSETQ. The CDR3 region has the DNA TGCGCCAGCAGCGTTTCCTTTGGGACTGACACAGATACGCAGTATTTT. Translating it yields CASSVSFGTDTDTQYF.

The chain uses TRBV7-9 and TRBJ2-5; D is unclear. V lost 5 bases, J lost 0 bases, and 10 bases lay in between. Germline V gene sequence: CDR1 SEHNR, CDR2 FQNEAQ (reference sequence). CDR3 length equals 14 residues. The DNA of the CDR3 is TGTGCCAGCAGCCCGCTAGTTTACCAAGAGACCCAGTACTTC. Its translation is CASSPLVYQETQYF.

This chain connects TRBV27 to TRBJ1-2, with D possibly matching TRBD1 (5 bases). V was trimmed by 0 bases and J by 0 bases, leaving 11 bases between them. The CDR3 is made up of 16 amino acids. Germline V gives CDR1 MNHEY, CDR2 SMNVEV (reference sequence). The CDR3 region is CASSLSLSTANYGYTF. As DNA, the CDR3 is TGTGCCAGCAGTTTATCCCTCTCGACAGCTAACTATGGCTACACCTTC.